These 6 T cell receptor beta chains share one sample of origin, sequenced in a study of blood T cell repertoires in COVID-19. Profiled with immunoSEQ multiplex PCR; TCRdb holds only in-frame clones, not every one. The table records approximately 530,000 clones, 85% to 90% of them present only once. Input material: peripheral blood. These receptors were obtained from a woman in her fifties or sixties with COVID-19, enrolled during active disease.

To note about this clone: At one end the junction does not follow the germline gene, possibly because of a read error. The chain has TRBV6-5 and TRBJ1-2, with 7 positions matching TRBD1. Germline V gene data show CDR1 as MNHEY and CDR2 as SVGAGI. The length of the CDR3 is 12 residues. The CDR3 protein is CASNRDLGQALF. CDR3 in DNA: TGTGCCAGCAATAGAGACCTAGGACAGGCTCTCTTC.

The rearrangement joins TRBV5-1 to TRBJ1-2, with 12 positions matching TRBD1. Looked up from germline, CDR1 is SGHRS and CDR2 is YFSETQ. The CDR3 runs to 16 residues. V trimming: 5 bases; J trimming: 7 bases; junction bases outside the gene matches: 12. The CDR3 reads CASRQNSGTGGSGYTF. The CDR3 nucleotides read TGCGCCAGCAGGCAAAATTCGGGGACAGGGGGCAGTGGCTACACCTTC.

The rearrangement links TRBV13 to TRBJ2-2, with TRBD2 matching 8 bases. The ends lost 1 base at V and 1 base at J; junction bases unmatched: 2. CDR3 length: 16 residues. Germline values: CDR1 PRHDT, CDR2 FYEKMQ (reference sequence). The CDR3 region is CASSLVSGGNTGELFF. CDR3 in DNA: TGTGCCAGCAGCTTAGTCAGCGGGGGGAACACCGGGGAGCTGTTTTTT.

The chain joins TRBV7-8 to TRBJ1-2; D perhaps matches TRBD1 (6 bases). CDR1 and CDR2 (germline): SGHVS, FQNEAQ. The CDR3 loop spans 14 amino acids. V lost 0 bases and J lost 6, with 11 bases in between. The CDR3 bases are TGTGCCAGCAGCTTAGCGCCACAGGGTGATGGCTACACCTTC. This codes for CASSLAPQGDGYTF.

This chain connects TRBV11-2 to TRBJ2-7, with D tentatively TRBD1 (5 bases). This CDR3 is 13 amino acids long. Germline lookup yields CDR1 SGHAT and CDR2 FQNNGV. V was trimmed by 1 base and J by 7 bases, leaving 11 bases between them. CDR3 region: CASSLVTVLEQYF. In nucleotides, the CDR3 is TGTGCCAGCAGCTTAGTGACAGTTTTAGAGCAGTACTTC.

V gene TRBV3-1 (or the pseudogene TRBV3-2) combines with J gene TRBJ1-3; tentatively, D is TRBD1 (6 bases). V gave up 5 bases and J gave up 7 bases, with 18 bases separating them. The CDR3 is 15 residues long. CDR1 is LGHDT and CDR2 is YNNKEL in the germline V gene (reference sequence). The CDR3 region is CASSSRDISRNTIYF. The DNA for the CDR3 is TGTGCCAGCAGCTCCCGGGACATAAGTAGGAACACCATATATTTT.